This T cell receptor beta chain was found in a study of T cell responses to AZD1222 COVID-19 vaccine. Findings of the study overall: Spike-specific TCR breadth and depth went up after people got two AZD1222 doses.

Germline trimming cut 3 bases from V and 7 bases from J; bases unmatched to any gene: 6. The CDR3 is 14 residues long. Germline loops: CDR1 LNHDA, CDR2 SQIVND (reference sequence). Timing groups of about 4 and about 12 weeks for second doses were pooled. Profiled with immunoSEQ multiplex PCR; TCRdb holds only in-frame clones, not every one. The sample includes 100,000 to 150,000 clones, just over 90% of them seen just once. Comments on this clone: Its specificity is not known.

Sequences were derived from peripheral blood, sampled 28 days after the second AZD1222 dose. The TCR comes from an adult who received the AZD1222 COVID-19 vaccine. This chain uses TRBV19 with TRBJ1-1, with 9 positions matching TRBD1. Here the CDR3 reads CASSIGQGIGEAFF. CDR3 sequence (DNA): TGTGCCAGTAGTATTGGACAGGGGATCGGTGAAGCTTTCTTT. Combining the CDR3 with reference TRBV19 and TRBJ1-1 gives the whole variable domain DGGITQSPKYLFRKEGQNVTLSCEQNLNHDAMYWYRQDPGQGLRLIYYSQIVNDFQKGDIAEGYSVSREKKESFPLTVTSAQKNPTAFYLCASSIGQGIGEAFFGQGTRLTVV.